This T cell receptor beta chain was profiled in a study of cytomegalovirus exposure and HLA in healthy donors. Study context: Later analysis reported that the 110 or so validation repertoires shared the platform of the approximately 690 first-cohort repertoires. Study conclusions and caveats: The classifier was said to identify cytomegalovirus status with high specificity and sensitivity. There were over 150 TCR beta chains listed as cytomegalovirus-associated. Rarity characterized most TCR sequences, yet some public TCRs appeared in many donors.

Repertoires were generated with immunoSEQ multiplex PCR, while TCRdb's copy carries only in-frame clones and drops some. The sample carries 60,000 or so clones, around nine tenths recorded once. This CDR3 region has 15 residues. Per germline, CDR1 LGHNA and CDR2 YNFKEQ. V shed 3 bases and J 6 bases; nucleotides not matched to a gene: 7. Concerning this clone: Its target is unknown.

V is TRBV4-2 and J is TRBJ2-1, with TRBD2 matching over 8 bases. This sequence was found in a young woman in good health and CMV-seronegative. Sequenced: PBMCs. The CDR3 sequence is CASSQDGRGLNEQFF. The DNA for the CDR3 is TGTGCCAGCAGCCAGGACGGGAGGGGACTCAATGAGCAGTTCTTC.